This T cell receptor (beta chain) was recovered during a study of CD8 T cells in ankylosing spondylitis. Study-level findings and limits: Clones linked to disease, bearing a CD8+ phenotype, were relatively rare in peripheral blood. Past studies reported some motif variants in reactive arthritis synovial fluid and blood. Blood of patients with ankylosing spondylitis appeared to be characterized by a TCR beta motif of about 8 highly homologous variants.

The germline V gene has CDR1 MNHEY and CDR2 SMNVEV (reference sequence). The V segment lost 6 bases and the J segment 6 bases; nucleotides outside the gene matches: 15. The CDR3 is 16 residues long. Construction of TCR beta libraries was performed using quantitative 5'-RACE with molecular barcodes. TCRdb ran MiXCR on the 5' RACE reads and lists one entry per CDR3 protein. The data hold some 220,000 distinct CDR3 sequences, with 6% to 8.5% observed a single time. Many counts were recorded for this clonotype. Its antigen is not known. Source material: blood, either unsorted or a sorted T cell fraction (not recorded which). This sequence originates from a male donor with ankylosing spondylitis. The chain recombines TRBV27 with TRBJ1-2; 8 nucleotides agree with TRBD1. DNA for the CDR3: TGTGCCAGCAGGACGATTACAGGGGGTCTCGGTGATGGCTACACCTTC. This sequence encodes CASRTITGGLGDGYTF.